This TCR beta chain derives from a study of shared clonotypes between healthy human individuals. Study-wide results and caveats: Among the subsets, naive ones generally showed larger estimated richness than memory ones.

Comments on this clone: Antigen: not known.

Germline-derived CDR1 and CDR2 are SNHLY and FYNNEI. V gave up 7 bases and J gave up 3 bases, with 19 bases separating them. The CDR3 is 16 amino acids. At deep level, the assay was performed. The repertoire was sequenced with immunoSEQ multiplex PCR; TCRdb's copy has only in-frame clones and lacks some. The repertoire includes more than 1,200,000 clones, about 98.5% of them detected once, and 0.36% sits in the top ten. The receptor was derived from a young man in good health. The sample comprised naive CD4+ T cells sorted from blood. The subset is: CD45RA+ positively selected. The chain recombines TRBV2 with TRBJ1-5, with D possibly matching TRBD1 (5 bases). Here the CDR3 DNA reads TGTGCCAGCACGAGGACACCAACTAACACCAATCAGCCCCAGCATTTT. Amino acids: CASTRTPTNTNQPQHF.